This is a list of T cell receptor beta chains from one sample in a study of CD8+ T cells in alopecia areata. Sequenced by immunoSEQ multiplex PCR; TCRdb stores in-frame clones only, minus some. The sample lists about 180,000 clones; approximately 52% were seen once. The sample was CD4+ T cells sorted from blood, taken between weeks 55 and 65, from a patient treated with tofacitinib. Receptor source: a human donor with alopecia areata. The CDR3 runs from the conserved cysteine through the conserved F or W. Part of the rows lack a size; the others show once, few, many or a class for expanded clones.

clone_size | v_call | cdr3_aa
NA | TRBV14 | CASSKTGNTEAFF
NA | TRBV15 | CATSSSGPTHTDTQYF
NA | TRBV30 | CAWSVLAGGPDTQYF
few | TRBV29-1 | CSAYRDRATDTQYF
NA | TRBV19 | CASSPYNDRGTEAFF
NA | TRBV6-5 | CASGDDEQFF
NA | TRBV19 | CASKNSYTDTQYF
NA | TRBV14 | CASSQVTGGTEAFF
once | TRBV7-2 | CASSLMGGLSYNSPLHF
NA | TRBV19 | CASSMTSGTYEQYF
NA | TRBV6-5 | CASSYSGLAIQETQYF
NA | TRBV5-1 | CASSSAGMTVGAEAFF
NA | TRBV2 | CASSVGTSATQYF
NA | TRBV30 | CAWRTWQGEDEKLFF
NA | TRBV6-5 | CASSYSKGYQPQHF
NA | TRBV5-6 | CASSFNRNIQYF
NA | TRBV9 | CASSVEATGELFF
few | TRBV4-2 | CASSPSSLSTEYYNEQFF
few | TRBV30 | CAWRQVVLAFF
NA | TRBV6-6 | CASSYSRMTSNQPQHF
NA | TRBV6-9 | CASSYDTVAQHF
NA | TRBV6-6 | CASSIPGPAIQYF
NA | TRBV25-1 | CASSLSERGPNTGELFF
once | TRBV29-1 | CSVDASYQETQYF
few | TRBV5-1 | CASSLRGPGELFF
NA | TRBV6-5 | CASSYRHRGLRETQYF
NA | TRBV4-1 | CASSHSPRENIQYF
NA | TRBV18 | CASSSRQSEAFF
NA | TRBV6-6 | CASSYRGASGNTIYF
NA | TRBV29-1 | CSVGLSGTGKSGANVLTF
few | TRBV19 | CASSMGEAKNIQYF
NA | TRBV7-8 | CASSLQGAGELFF
few | TRBV29-1 | CSVEDGSYEQYF
NA | TRBV30 | CAWSVRVSGNQETQYF
NA | TRBV27 | CASSLLGSGNTIYF
NA | TRBV29-1 | CSVASGGLANYGYTF
NA | TRBV25-1 | CATGGTGNTEAFF